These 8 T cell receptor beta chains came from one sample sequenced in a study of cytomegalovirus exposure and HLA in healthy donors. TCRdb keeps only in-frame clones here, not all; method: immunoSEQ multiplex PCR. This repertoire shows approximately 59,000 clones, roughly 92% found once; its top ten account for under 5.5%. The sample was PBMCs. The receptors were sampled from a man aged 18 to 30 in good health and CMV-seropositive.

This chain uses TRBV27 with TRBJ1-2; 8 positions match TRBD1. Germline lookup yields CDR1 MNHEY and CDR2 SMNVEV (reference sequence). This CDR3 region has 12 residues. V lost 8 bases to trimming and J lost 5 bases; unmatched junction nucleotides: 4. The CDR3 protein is CASGQGWYGYTF. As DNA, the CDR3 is TGTGCCAGCGGACAGGGATGGTATGGCTACACCTTC.

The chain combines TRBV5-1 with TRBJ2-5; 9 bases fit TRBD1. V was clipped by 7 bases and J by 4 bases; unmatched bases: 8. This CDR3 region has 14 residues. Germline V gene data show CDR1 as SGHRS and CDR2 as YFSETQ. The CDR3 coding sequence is TGCGCCAGCGCTACATTGGGACAGGGAGAGACCCAGTACTTC. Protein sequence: CASATLGQGETQYF.

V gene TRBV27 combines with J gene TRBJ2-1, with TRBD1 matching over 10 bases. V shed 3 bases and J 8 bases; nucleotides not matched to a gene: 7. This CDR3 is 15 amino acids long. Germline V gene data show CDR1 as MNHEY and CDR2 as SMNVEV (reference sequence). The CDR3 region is CASSFRDRGLYEQFF. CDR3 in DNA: TGTGCCAGCAGTTTCCGGGACAGGGGCTTGTATGAGCAGTTCTTC.

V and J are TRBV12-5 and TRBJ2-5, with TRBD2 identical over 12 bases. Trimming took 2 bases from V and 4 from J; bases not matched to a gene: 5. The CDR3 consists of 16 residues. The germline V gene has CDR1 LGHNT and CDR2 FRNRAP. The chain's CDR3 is CASGLYLAGGRETQYF. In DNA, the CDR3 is TGTGCTAGTGGTTTGTACCTAGCGGGGGGGCGAGAGACCCAGTACTTC.

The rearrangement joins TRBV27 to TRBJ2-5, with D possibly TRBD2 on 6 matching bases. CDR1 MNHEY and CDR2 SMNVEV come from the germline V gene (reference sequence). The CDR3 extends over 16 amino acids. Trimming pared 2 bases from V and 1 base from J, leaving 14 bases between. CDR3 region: CASSLGVAVGQETQYF. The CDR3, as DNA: TGTGCCAGCAGTTTAGGGGTAGCGGTAGGCCAAGAGACCCAGTACTTC.

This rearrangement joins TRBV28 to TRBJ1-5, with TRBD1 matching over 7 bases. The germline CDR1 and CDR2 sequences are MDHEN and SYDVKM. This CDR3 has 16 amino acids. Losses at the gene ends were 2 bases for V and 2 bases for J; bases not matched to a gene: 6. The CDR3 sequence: CASSLRAGGGNQPQHF. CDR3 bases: TGTGCCAGCAGTTTAAGGGCAGGGGGAGGCAATCAGCCCCAGCATTTT.

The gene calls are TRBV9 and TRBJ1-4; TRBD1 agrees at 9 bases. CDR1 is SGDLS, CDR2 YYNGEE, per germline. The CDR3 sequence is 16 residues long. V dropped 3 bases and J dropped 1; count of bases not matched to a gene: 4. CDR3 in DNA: TGTGCCAGCAGCGAGCGGGGACAGGGAACTAATGAAAAACTGTTTTTT. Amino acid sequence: CASSERGQGTNEKLFF.

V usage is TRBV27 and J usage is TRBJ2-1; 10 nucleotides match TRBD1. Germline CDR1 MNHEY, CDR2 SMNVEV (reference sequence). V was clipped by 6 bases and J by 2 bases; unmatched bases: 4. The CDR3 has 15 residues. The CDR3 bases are TGTGCCAGCAGCCTGACAGGGGGCGCCTACAATGAGCAGTTCTTC. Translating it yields CASSLTGGAYNEQFF.